The next 13 T cell receptor beta chains were all read from a single sample in a study of T cell repertoires in cytomegalovirus infection (dated by TCRdb to the late 2010s). Instrument on record: Illumina HiSeq 1500. Starting from the raw public reads, TCRdb applied fastp trimming at Q25, assembled clones with MiXCR and retained in-frame beta chains. Each CDR3 protein appears once, grouped with its most common genes and DNA. This sample gives 150,000 to 200,000 distinct CDR3 sequences in total; roughly 19% of them show up just once. The top ten clones comprise about 2.9% of the sample. What was sequenced was PBMCs. These receptors came from a human donor in good health (CMV status not recorded). Some clones in this sample may be carry-over from other donors' samples.

This clonotype was observed a handful of times. CDR3 in DNA: TGTGCCAGCAGTGGTAGGGAATCGGGGACCGGGGAGCTGTTTTTT. It specifies CASSGRESGTGELFF. V gene TRBV2 combines with J gene TRBJ2-2; the D gene is possibly TRBD2 (5 bases). This CDR3 region has 15 residues. Germline values: CDR1 SNHLY, CDR2 FYNNEI. Trimming left V 4 bases short and J 5 bases short, with 14 bases between.

This clonotype appeared a few times. The chain joins TRBV7-3 to TRBJ1-5, with TRBD1 identical over 7 bases. V was pared by 2 bases and J by 9 bases, with 4 bases of the junction left unmatched. The CDR3 is made up of 13 amino acids. Germline V CDR1 and CDR2: SGHTA, FQGTGA. CDR3 in amino acids: CASSLDREGPQHF. The CDR3 nucleotides are TGTGCCAGCAGCTTAGACAGGGAAGGGCCCCAGCATTTT.

This chain connects TRBV6-1 to TRBJ1-3; 8 positions match TRBD1. V was clipped by 2 bases and J by 0 bases; unmatched bases: 3. The germline V gene encodes CDR1 MNHNS and CDR2 SASEGT. The CDR3 has 16 residues. The CDR3: CASSERQGRSGNTIYF. Written as DNA, the CDR3 is TGTGCCAGCAGTGAAAGACAGGGGCGCTCTGGAAACACCATATATTTT.

This clonotype has at least ten counts. V is TRBV7-6 and J is TRBJ2-5, with no clear D. Germline CDR1 and CDR2: SGHVS and FNYEAQ. CDR3 length equals 14 residues. With 0 bases removed from V and 1 base from J, the gap between germline ends came to 6 bases. CDR3 amino acids: CASSLAASQETQYF. The CDR3 nucleotides read TGTGCCAGCAGCTTAGCGGCCAGCCAAGAGACCCAGTACTTC.

This clonotype was found many times. DNA for the CDR3: TGTGCCAGCAGCTTAGCCCGAAAGGTGAACACTGAAGCTTTCTTT. Translating gives CASSLARKVNTEAFF. The chain combines TRBV7-2 with TRBJ1-1, with D unresolved. The V and J ends lost 0 bases and 0 bases respectively, with 8 bases between them. The germline gives CDR1 SGHTA, CDR2 FQGNSA. The CDR3 has 15 residues. The variable domain in full, completed from reference TRBV7-2 and TRBJ1-1, reads GAGVSQSPSNKVTEKGKDVELRCDPISGHTALYWYRQSLGQGLEFLIYFQGNSAPDKSGLPSDRFSAERTGGSVSTLTIQRTQQEDSAVYLCASSLARKVNTEAFFGQGTRLTVV.

The genes are TRBV7-9 and TRBJ2-2; D is possibly TRBD2 (6 bases). Looked up from germline, CDR1 is SEHNR and CDR2 is FQNEAQ (reference sequence). CDR3 length equals 12 residues. V was cut by 6 bases and J by 7 bases, with 9 bases left in between. CDR3 nucleotide sequence: TGTGCCAGCAGGGGTAGCGGCGGGGAGCTGTTTTTT. This gives the protein CASRGSGGELFF.

The chain combines TRBV7-2 with TRBJ2-7; a weak D match, TRBD2 (6 bases). The CDR3 consists of 14 residues. V lost 5 bases and J 2 bases, leaving 13 bases between the germline ends. Germline V gene data show CDR1 as SGHTA and CDR2 as FQGNSA. CDR3 loop: CASSLRTTPYEQYF. CDR3 DNA: TGTGCCAGCAGCCTACGGACTACCCCCTACGAGCAGTACTTC. Based on the CDR3 plus reference TRBV7-2 and TRBJ2-7, the full variable domain is GAGVSQSPSNKVTEKGKDVELRCDPISGHTALYWYRQSLGQGLEFLIYFQGNSAPDKSGLPSDRFSAERTGGSVSTLTIQRTQQEDSAVYLCASSLRTTPYEQYFGPGTRLTVT.

V is TRBV20-1 and J is TRBJ2-3; 13 nucleotides line up with TRBD2. From germline, CDR1 is DFQATT and CDR2 SNEGSKA (reference sequence). This CDR3 has 13 amino acids. The J segment lost 5 bases and the V segment lost 6 bases, leaving 2 bases of the junction unmatched. CDR3 loop: CSAWTSGRDTQYF. The CDR3 DNA is TGCAGTGCCTGGACTAGCGGGAGAGATACGCAGTATTTT.

This chain uses TRBV4-2 with TRBJ2-7; D is ambiguous. The CDR3 length is 14 residues. The germline gives CDR1 LGHNA, CDR2 YNFKEQ. V was pared by 0 bases and J by 3 bases, with 9 bases between. CDR3: CASSQEIRYYEQYF. The DNA of the CDR3 is TGTGCCAGCAGCCAAGAGATCCGCTACTACGAGCAGTACTTC.

The rearrangement uses TRBV29-1 and TRBJ2-4; the match to TRBD2 covers 9 bases. Per the germline V gene, CDR1 is SQVTM and CDR2 is ANQGSEA. The CDR3 has 13 amino acids. V dropped 4 bases and J dropped 7; count of bases not matched to a gene: 5. CDR3 DNA: TGCAGCGTTGCCCCACTAGCGGGCAACATTCAGTACTTC. Its translation: CSVAPLAGNIQYF. The full variable domain, its missing parts supplied by reference TRBV29-1 and TRBJ2-4, is SAVISQKPSRDICQRGTSLTIQCQVDSQVTMMFWYRQQPGQSLTLIATANQGSEATYESGFVIDKFPISRPNLTFSTLTVSNMSPEDSSIYLCSVAPLAGNIQYFGAGTRLSVL.

This rearrangement joins TRBV20-1 to TRBJ2-2; 11 nucleotides match TRBD2. V shed 5 bases, J shed 5 bases, and the junction held 7 bases outside the gene matches. This CDR3 has 15 amino acids. Looked up from germline, CDR1 is DFQATT and CDR2 is SNEGSKA (reference sequence). The CDR3 here is CSAQRASGGTGELFF. Here the CDR3 DNA reads TGCAGTGCTCAGCGGGCTAGCGGGGGGACCGGGGAGCTGTTTTTT.

The chain has TRBV15 and TRBJ1-1; D is unresolved. The CDR3 covers 14 residues. V shed 0 bases and J shed 2 bases, with 7 bases lying between them. CDR1 and CDR2 (germline): LNHNV, YYDKDF (reference sequence). This CDR3 is CATSREYRNTEAFF. CDR3 DNA: TGTGCCACCAGCAGAGAGTACAGAAACACTGAAGCTTTCTTT.

This clonotype was seen many times. The CDR3 loop is CASSSEFYEQYF. CDR3 in DNA: TGTGCCAGCAGCTCAGAGTTCTACGAGCAGTACTTC. The chain has TRBV7-2 and TRBJ2-7; no reliable D call. This CDR3 comprises 12 residues. In germline, CDR1 is SGHTA, CDR2 FQGNSA. V dropped 4 bases and J dropped 3 bases, with 7 bases sitting between them.